The 7 T cell receptor beta chains below all came from one sample that was sequenced in a study of cytomegalovirus exposure and HLA in healthy donors. The assay was immunoSEQ multiplex PCR, and TCRdb's table has in-frame clones only and misses some. The sample yields 100,000 or so clones, around 90% seen once. Sample: PBMCs. These receptor sequences come from a woman under 40 in good health and CMV-seronegative.

The CDR3 nucleotides read TGTGCCAGCAGCCCCCTGCAGGGGGACAGAACCCCTTCTATTGGCTACACCTTC. This encodes CASSPLQGDRTPSIGYTF. This sequence joins TRBV7-9 and TRBJ1-2, with 7 bases matching TRBD1. Losses at the gene ends were 5 bases for V and 7 bases for J; bases not matched to a gene: 22. CDR1 SEHNR and CDR2 FQNEAQ come from the germline V gene (reference sequence). There are 18 residues in the CDR3.

CDR3 sequence (DNA): TGTGCCAGCAGCTTAGCCGGGGGAGTAGATGGCTACACCTTC. Translation gives CASSLAGGVDGYTF. The chain joins TRBV7-9 to TRBJ1-2, with D tentatively TRBD1 (5 bases). The CDR3 extends over 14 amino acids. Germline V gene sequence: CDR1 SEHNR, CDR2 FQNEAQ (reference sequence). Trimming took 0 bases from V and 6 from J, leaving 11 bases between them.

J is TRBJ2-3 and V is TRBV27, with 9 bases aligning to TRBD1. The CDR3 has 14 residues. V shed 6 bases, J shed 6 bases, and the junction held 7 bases outside the gene matches. Per the germline V gene, CDR1 is MNHEY and CDR2 is SMNVEV (reference sequence). CDR3 amino acids: CASRRTGVRDTQYF. CDR3 in DNA: TGTGCCAGCAGAAGGACAGGGGTTAGGGATACGCAGTATTTT.

The chain employs TRBV7-2 and TRBJ1-5, with no clear D. In germline, CDR1 is SGHTA, CDR2 FQGNSA. V lost 3 bases and J lost 3, with 6 bases in between. CDR3 length equals 13 residues. CDR3 region: CASSFILNQPQHF. CDR3 coding DNA: TGTGCCAGCAGCTTTATTCTCAATCAGCCCCAGCATTTT. The full variable domain, with the rest looked up from reference TRBV7-2 and TRBJ1-5, is GAGVSQSPSNKVTEKGKDVELRCDPISGHTALYWYRQSLGQGLEFLIYFQGNSAPDKSGLPSDRFSAERTGGSVSTLTIQRTQQEDSAVYLCASSFILNQPQHFGDGTRLSIL.

This clone is termed medium-sized. The chain has TRBV10-3 and TRBJ2-7; 7 bases agree with TRBD2. The V gene end was trimmed by 4 bases and the J gene end by 4 bases; junction bases not matched to a gene: 7. Germline loops: CDR1 ENHRY, CDR2 SYGVKD. The CDR3 runs 14 residues. In DNA form, the CDR3 reads TGTGCCATCAGTGCGGCGGGGGAGGTTTACGAGCAGTACTTC. Encoded protein: CAISAAGEVYEQYF.

The chain employs TRBV11-3 and TRBJ1-1; D gene ambiguous. CDR1 SGHNT and CDR2 YENEEA come from the germline V gene. The CDR3 runs to 13 residues. Trimming stripped 1 base from V and 3 bases from J, with 6 bases between. CDR3 loop: CASSLVGHTEAFF. In nucleotides, the CDR3 is TGTGCCAGCAGCTTAGTCGGTCACACTGAAGCTTTCTTT.

The chain employs TRBV15 and TRBJ2-5; 11 bases map to TRBD2. CDR1 and CDR2 from the germline V gene are LNHNV and YYDKDF (reference sequence). The CDR3 is 16 amino acids. Trimming at V came to 3 bases and at J to 3 bases, leaving 6 bases not matched to a gene. This chain's CDR3 is CATSRVRSGREETQYF. DNA of the CDR3: TGTGCCACCAGCAGGGTCCGTAGCGGGAGGGAAGAGACCCAGTACTTC.